Sequencing of this T cell receptor beta chain was carried out in a study of neurological immune-mediated disorders. This clonotype showed up many times. Its antigen is unidentified. Germline V lookup: CDR1 MGHDK, CDR2 SYGVNS. The CDR3 consists of 14 residues. V shed 3 bases and J shed 3 bases, with 10 bases lying between them. Study-wide findings and caveats: TCR clonal expansion peaked in HTLV-1-associated myelopathy patients and was lowest in multiple sclerosis patients. Across subjects, no CDR3 amino acid sequence appeared in expanded clones of more than one subject, a finding that suggested private repertoires in all groups.

The sorted libraries drew on about a million T cells that were CD4+ or CD8+. A single run covered 15-18 subjects with over 170 million TCR-beta sequences. TCRdb analysed the 5' RACE reads with MiXCR anew, one entry per CDR3 protein. Of about 31,000 distinct CDR3 sequences in the sample, 4% were seen once. The TCR was taken from a woman in her 40s in good health. Sequences were obtained from CD4+ T cells from blood. V is TRBV25-1 and J is TRBJ2-3; D unclear. CDR3 in amino acids: CASSEGYQTDTQYF. DNA for the CDR3: TGTGCCAGCAGTGAGGGGTATCAGACAGATACGCAGTATTTT.